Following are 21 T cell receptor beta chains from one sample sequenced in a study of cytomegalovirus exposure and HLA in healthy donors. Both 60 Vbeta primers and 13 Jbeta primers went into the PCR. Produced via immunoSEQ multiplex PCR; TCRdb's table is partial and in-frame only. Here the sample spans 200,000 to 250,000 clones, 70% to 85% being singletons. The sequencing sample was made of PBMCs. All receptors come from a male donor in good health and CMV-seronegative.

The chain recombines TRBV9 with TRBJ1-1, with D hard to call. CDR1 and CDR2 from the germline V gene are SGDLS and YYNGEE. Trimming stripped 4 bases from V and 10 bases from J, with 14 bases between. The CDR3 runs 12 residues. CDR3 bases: TGTGCCAGCAGCACCGCCGGAGATGGAGCTTTCTTT. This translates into CASSTAGDGAFF.

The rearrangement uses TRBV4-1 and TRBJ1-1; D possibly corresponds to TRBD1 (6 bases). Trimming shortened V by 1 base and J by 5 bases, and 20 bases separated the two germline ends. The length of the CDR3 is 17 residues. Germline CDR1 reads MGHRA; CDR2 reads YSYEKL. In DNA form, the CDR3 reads TGCGCCAGCAGCCAAGTGGGTTGGGGGGGCGCGTATACTGAAGCTTTCTTT. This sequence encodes CASSQVGWGGAYTEAFF.

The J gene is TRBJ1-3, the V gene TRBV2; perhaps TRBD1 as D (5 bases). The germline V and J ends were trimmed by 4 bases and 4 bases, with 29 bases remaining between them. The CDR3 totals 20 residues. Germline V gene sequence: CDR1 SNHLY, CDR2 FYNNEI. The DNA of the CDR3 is TGTGCCAGCAGTGCGTTTCAGGGAAGGGGAGGTCAAACGTCGGGAAACACCATATATTTT. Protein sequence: CASSAFQGRGGQTSGNTIYF.

The DNA for the CDR3 is TGTGCCAGCAGCCAAACACCCAGTCCCCAAGAGACCCAGTACTTC. This encodes CASSQTPSPQETQYF. The rearrangement joins TRBV14 to TRBJ2-5, with unresolved D. The CDR3 is 15 residues long. Germline V lookup: CDR1 SGHDN, CDR2 FVKESK. Trimming took off 2 bases at V and 1 base at J, with 11 bases between the two ends.

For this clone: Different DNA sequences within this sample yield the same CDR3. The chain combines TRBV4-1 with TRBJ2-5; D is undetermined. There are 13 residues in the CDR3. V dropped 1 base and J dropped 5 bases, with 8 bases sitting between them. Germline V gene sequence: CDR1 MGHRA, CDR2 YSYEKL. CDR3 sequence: CASSQVPGETQYF. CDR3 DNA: TGCGCCAGCAGCCAAGTCCCCGGTGAGACCCAGTACTTC.

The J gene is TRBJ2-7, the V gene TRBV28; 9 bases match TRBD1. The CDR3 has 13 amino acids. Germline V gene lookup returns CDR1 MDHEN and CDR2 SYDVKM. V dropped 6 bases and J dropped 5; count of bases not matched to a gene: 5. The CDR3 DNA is TGTGCCAGCAGCCTGGGACAGGGCGACGAGCAGTACTTC. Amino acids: CASSLGQGDEQYF.

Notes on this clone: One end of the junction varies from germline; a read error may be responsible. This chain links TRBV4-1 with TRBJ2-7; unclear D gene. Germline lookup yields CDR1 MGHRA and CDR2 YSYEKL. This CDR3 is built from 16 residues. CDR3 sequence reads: CASSQEGSNGLTPWDF. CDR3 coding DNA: TGCGCCAGCAGCCAAGAGGGCTCGAACGGATTAACCCCTTGGGACTTC.

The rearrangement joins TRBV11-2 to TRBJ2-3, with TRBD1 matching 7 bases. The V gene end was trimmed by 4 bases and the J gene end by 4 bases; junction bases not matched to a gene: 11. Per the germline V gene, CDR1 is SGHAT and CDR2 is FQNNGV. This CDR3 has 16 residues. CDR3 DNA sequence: TGTGCCAGCAGCTCCGGACAGGCCCCAGGGGCAGATACGCAGTATTTT. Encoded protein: CASSSGQAPGADTQYF.

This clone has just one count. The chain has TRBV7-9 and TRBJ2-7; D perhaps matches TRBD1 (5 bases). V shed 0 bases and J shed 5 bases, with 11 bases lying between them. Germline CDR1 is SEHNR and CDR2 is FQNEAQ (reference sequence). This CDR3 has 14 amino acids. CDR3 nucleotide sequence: TGTGCCAGCAGCTTAGCGAACAGGCTCCACGAGCAGTACTTC. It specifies CASSLANRLHEQYF.

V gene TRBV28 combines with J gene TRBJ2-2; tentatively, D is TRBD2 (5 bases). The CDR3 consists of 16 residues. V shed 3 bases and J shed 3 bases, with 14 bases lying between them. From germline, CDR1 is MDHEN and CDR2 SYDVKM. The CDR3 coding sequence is TGTGCCAGCAGTTTCGAGACGCCGAGGGACACCGGGGAGCTGTTTTTT. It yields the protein CASSFETPRDTGELFF.

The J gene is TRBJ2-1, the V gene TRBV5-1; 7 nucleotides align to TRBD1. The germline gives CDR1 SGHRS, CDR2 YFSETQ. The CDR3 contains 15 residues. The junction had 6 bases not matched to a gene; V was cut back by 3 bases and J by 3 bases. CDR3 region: CASSSQGVVYNEQFF. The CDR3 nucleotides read TGCGCCAGCAGCTCCCAGGGGGTGGTCTACAATGAGCAGTTCTTC.

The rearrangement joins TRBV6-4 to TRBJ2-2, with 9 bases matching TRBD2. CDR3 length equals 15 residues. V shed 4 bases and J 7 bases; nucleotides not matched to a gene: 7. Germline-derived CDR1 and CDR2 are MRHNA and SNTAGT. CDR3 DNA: TGTGCCAGCAGTGCCATAGCGGGAGCGGACGGGGAGCTGTTTTTT. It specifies CASSAIAGADGELFF.

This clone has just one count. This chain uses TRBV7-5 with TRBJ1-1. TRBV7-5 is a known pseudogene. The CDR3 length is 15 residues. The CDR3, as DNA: TGTGCCAGAAGCTTAGTCACGACGGGGCGGGGTGAAGCTTTCTTT. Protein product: CARSLVTTGRGEAFF.

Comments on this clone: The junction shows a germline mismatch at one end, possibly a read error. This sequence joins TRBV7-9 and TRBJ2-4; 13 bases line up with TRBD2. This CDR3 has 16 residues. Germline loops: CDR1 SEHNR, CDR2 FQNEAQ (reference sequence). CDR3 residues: CANSSWTSGSGDIQYF. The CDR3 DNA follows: TGTGCCAACAGCTCATGGACTAGCGGGAGCGGGGACATTCAGTACTTC.

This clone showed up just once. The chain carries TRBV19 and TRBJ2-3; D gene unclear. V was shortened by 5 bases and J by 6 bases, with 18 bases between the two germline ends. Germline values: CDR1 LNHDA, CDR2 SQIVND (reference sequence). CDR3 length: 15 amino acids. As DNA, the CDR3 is TGTGCCAGTAGTTTACCCTCGCGGCATAAGGATACGCAGTATTTT. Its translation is CASSLPSRHKDTQYF.

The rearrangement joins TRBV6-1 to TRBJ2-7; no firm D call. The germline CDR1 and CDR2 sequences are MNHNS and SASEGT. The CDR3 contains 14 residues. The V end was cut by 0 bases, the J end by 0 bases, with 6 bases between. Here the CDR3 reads CASSEAYTSYEQYF. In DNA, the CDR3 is TGTGCCAGCAGTGAAGCTTACACCTCCTACGAGCAGTACTTC.

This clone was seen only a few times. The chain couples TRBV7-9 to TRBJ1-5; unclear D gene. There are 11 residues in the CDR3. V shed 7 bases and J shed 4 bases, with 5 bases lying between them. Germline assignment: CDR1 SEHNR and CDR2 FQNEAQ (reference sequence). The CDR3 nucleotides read TGTGCCAGCACCCTAAATCAGCCCCAGCATTTT. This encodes CASTLNQPQHF. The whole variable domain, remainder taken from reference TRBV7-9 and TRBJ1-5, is DTGVSQNPRHKITKRGQNVTFRCDPISEHNRLYWYRQTLGQGPEFLTYFQNEAQLEKSRLLSDRFSAERPKGSFSTLEIQRTEQGDSAMYLCASTLNQPQHFGDGTRLSIL.

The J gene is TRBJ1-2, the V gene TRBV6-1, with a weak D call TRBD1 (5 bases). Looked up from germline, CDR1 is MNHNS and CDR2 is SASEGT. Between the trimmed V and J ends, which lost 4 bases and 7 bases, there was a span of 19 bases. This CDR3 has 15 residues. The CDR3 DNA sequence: TGTGCCAGCAGTGCGGGGGGAGACGAAACGTTTGGCTACACCTTC. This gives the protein CASSAGGDETFGYTF.

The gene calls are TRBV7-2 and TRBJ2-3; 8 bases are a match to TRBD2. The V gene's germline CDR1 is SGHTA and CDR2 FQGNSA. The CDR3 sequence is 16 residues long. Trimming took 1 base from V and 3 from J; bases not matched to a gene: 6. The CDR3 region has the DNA TGTGCCAGCAGCTTAGTCGGGAGGGGAGTTACAGATACGCAGTATTTT. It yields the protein CASSLVGRGVTDTQYF.

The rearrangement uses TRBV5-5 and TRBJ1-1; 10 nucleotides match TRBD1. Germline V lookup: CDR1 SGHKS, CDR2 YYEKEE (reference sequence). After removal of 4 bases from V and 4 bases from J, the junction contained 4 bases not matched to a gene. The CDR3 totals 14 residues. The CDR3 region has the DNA TGTGCCAGCAGCCGGGGACAGGGGTCCACTGAAGCTTTCTTT. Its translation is CASSRGQGSTEAFF.

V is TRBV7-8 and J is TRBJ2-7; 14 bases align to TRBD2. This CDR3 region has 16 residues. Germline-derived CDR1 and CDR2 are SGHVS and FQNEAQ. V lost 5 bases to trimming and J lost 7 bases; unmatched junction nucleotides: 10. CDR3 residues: CASSPVGLAGADEQYF. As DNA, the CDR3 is TGTGCCAGCAGCCCTGTGGGACTAGCGGGAGCGGATGAGCAGTACTTC.